The clone carrying this T cell receptor (beta chain) showed up just a few times. These data originate in a study of control samples from healthy donors and cancer patients. Here immunoSEQ multiplex PCR was the method, and the copy in TCRdb shows in-frame clones only, minus some. The sample holds 71,000 or so clones, roughly 89% seen once. Trimming at V came to 5 bases and at J to 6 bases, leaving 2 bases not matched to a gene. Per the germline V gene, CDR1 is MNHEY and CDR2 is SMNVEV (reference sequence). This CDR3 region has 13 residues. The sample consisted of PBMCs. The chain links TRBV27 to TRBJ2-5; 11 bases map to TRBD2. The TCR comes from a man in his 60s with lung cancer. Written as DNA, the CDR3 is TGTGCCAGCAGTCGACTAGCGGGGCAGACCCAGTACTTC. Amino acids: CASSRLAGQTQYF.